This entry describes one T cell receptor (beta chain). The germline CDR1 and CDR2 sequences are DFQATT and SNEGSKA (reference sequence). The length of the CDR3 is 18 residues. Trimming at V came to 6 bases and at J to 2 bases, leaving 16 bases not matched to a gene. The data originate from a study of blood T cell repertoires in COVID-19. Study background: The samples span acute and convalescent COVID-19 from the United States, Italy and Spain. T cells, B-cell-depleted T cells, or PBMCs supplied cDNA or gDNA.

TCRdb keeps only in-frame clones here, not all; method: immunoSEQ multiplex PCR. The sample yields around 100,000 clones, roughly 90% seen once. This sequence was found in a woman aged 80 or older in a cohort sampled during active COVID-19. Sequences were obtained from peripheral blood. This rearrangement joins TRBV20-1 to TRBJ2-5; the match to TRBD2 covers 12 bases. The CDR3 nucleotides are TGCAGTGCCAGTGGACTAGCGGGGTTCTCAGACTCACAAGAGACCCAGTACTTC. Translated: CSASGLAGFSDSQETQYF.